This T cell receptor beta chain is drawn from a study of Ad26.COV2.S vaccination and SARS-CoV-2 variants. Study details: Among those in the COV1001 Ad26.COV2.S trial arm was the donor.

TCRdb's copy holds only in-frame clones and misses some; the assay was immunoSEQ multiplex PCR. The sample lists about 680,000 clones; about 90% were seen once. V was clipped by 3 bases and J by 0 bases, with 15 bases between them. The CDR3 has 17 amino acids. Germline assignment: CDR1 ENHRY and CDR2 SYGVKD. Sample treatment: about 20 received Ad26.COV2.S at low or high dose, single or two shots; 5 received placebo; per-sample allocation not given. Each sample was drawn 63 days after the first injection (of vaccine or placebo). The donor was a Boston adult aged 18-55 years. In the vaccine, an Ad26 vector expressed the SARS-CoV-2 spike of the Wuhan strain.

This TCR came from a person aged 18 to 59 who received the Ad26.COV2.S COVID-19 vaccine or a placebo. The V call is TRBV10-3, the J call TRBJ1-5, with D unresolved. Sequenced material: peripheral blood, taken in a trial of Ad26.COV2.S vaccine versus placebo. The CDR3 DNA is TGTGCCATCAGTGATTCATTAGGGCCGGATAGCAATCAGCCCCAGCATTTT. Amino acid sequence: CAISDSLGPDSNQPQHF.